This T cell receptor (beta chain) appears in the sequencing data of a study of blood T cells in healthy people across ages (dated by TCRdb to the mid-2010s). Study-level background: In model experiments, template switching captured about one uniquely barcoded TCR beta cDNA molecule for every two T cells. Using the same blood draw, the study looked at two additional independent replicas of 1 million unique cDNA reads for two donors, one aged 18 to 30 and the other aged 80 or older. Using deep sequencing normalized with unique cDNA molecular identifiers, the study measured how TCR beta repertoire diversity changes with age. To avoid experimental bias, donors of different ages were spread randomly across the sequencing lanes. Four age groups were formed from the donors: young (average approximately 16 years), middle-aged (just under 40), aged (about 62) and long-lived (82). General study outcomes and caveats: Estimates of total diversity from one million sequenced T cells were regarded as lower bounds and underestimates. A strong correlation was found between observed TCR beta diversity and the percentage of naive T cells measured by flow cytometry. Since profiling was done on bulk unsorted PBMCs, naive and antigen-experienced compartments could not be conclusively compared. Compared with the aged group, more naive CD4+ T cells, fewer expanded clones and increased TCR diversity were shown by the long-lived group, suggesting age selection. The CMV infection status of donors was not known, potentially confounding age-related changes in expanded clonotypes. Observed TCR beta diversity per million T cells fell roughly linearly with age, and a significant reduction was already apparent by age roughly 40.

The sample holds many counts of this clonotype. What this receptor recognizes is not known. No base quality information exists; no much larger clone differs at one position. The library was made by 5' RACE. Reads for this sample came from an Illumina HiSeq 2500. A second 7 to 11 cycle PCR used a sample-barcoded 5' primer and a J-beta primer mix. Each TCR beta cDNA molecule received a unique molecular identifier from a template-switch 5' adaptor carrying 12 random nucleotides. Each sample yielded at least 2.5 million CDR3-containing paired-end reads. First-strand cDNA synthesis was performed from all RNA using the Mint cDNA synthesis kit, with priming by a TRBC-specific oligonucleotide. All cDNA was treated with uracil-DNA glycosylase and then went through a first 18-cycle PCR with the universal primers M1SS and BC2_uni_R. Under the source paper's analysis protocol: Each sample was normalized by randomly selecting 1 million high-quality reads, each carrying a distinct molecular identifier. Instead of being binned into consensus sequences, reads that shared molecular identifiers were thrown out. MiTCR, run with a Q25 quality threshold and the strictest error-elimination algorithm, handled CDR3 identification, clonotype clustering and error correction. Lower-bound total TCR beta diversity was estimated with a nonparametric unseen species model using Euler transformation. TCRdb itself trimmed the public reads at Q25 with fastp, ran MiXCR and retained productive beta chains. When rows share a CDR3 protein, they turn into one entry using the most common DNA and genes. The V and J calls here are based on TCRdb, not the publication. The sample contains 650,000 to 700,000 distinct CDR3 sequences, 32% of them found a single time. Roughly 14% of the sample rests with the top ten.

The roughly 38 donors, aged about 6 to 95 years, were systemically healthy Caucasian individuals from Russia. About 9.8 milliliters of peripheral blood were drawn from each donor into EDTA-treated Vacutainer tubes. Ficoll-Paque density-gradient centrifugation was used to isolate PBMCs, with at least 6.5 million per sample. Trizol reagent was used to extract total RNA from the PBMCs, yielding at least 6 micrograms per sample. Naive CD45RAhigh/CD27high T cell percentages were measured by flow cytometry on a PBMC aliquot from every donor. For CDR1 and CDR2, the germline V gene lists MNHEY and SVGAGI. CDR3 length: 13 amino acids, cysteine to phenylalanine. Left in the record is the CDR3 DNA by itself, 39 bases read in frame from the first base. V loses 5 bases at its end and J loses 2 bases; junction bases beyond the gene matches: 3.

This TCR came from a woman of 80 years or more in good health. Donor details come from another sample of the same person, matched by shared clones. Sequencing was carried out using blood. Rearrangement joined TRBV6-5 to TRBJ2-7; a stretch of 7 junction bases matches TRBD1. In nucleotides, the sequence is TGTGCCAGCAGTCCCAGGGGGACCTACGAGCAGTACTTC. Its protein reads: CASSPRGTYEQYF.